The clone carrying this TCR beta chain was picked up a small number of times. Its antigen is not known. Indicated time point: newly diagnosed GD, antithyroid drugs for less than 3 months. From PBMCs, RNA was extracted and then used to make the TCR library. Diagnoses of Graves' disease were made by American Thyroid Association guidelines. Library construction for TCR beta used iRepertoire HTBI primers and Arm-PCR of CDR3 regions. TCRdb fed the multiplex PCR reads into MiXCR, producing one record per CDR3 protein. The sample consists of about 420,000 distinct CDR3 sequences, roughly 15% of them appearing once. The data stem from a study of regulatory T cells in long-lasting Graves disease. General observations from the study: New patients shared roughly 1,000 public clonotypes, and persistent patients shared more, with 2,741. Repertoires from persistent disease leaned toward TRBV28, TRBJ1-2 and TRBJ2-5.

Germline CDR1 reads SEHNR; CDR2 reads FQNEAQ (reference sequence). V was pared by 5 bases and J by 4 bases, with 7 bases of the junction left unmatched. The CDR3 has 14 amino acids. The sample was also linked to a second study, of T cells in Graves' hyperthyroidism and ophthalmopathy. That investigation notes: In the first-round RT-PCR of the TCR CDR3, the HTBI primer set was used.

The chain joins TRBV7-9 to TRBJ2-5, with 7 bases fitting TRBD2. The TCR originated in a young woman with Graves disease. The sequences come from peripheral blood mononuclear cells (PBMCs), collected at new diagnosis, from a patient treated with antithyroid drugs. The DNA of the CDR3 is TGTGCCAGCAGCCAAGGGGTAGCGGGAGAGACCCAGTACTTC. Its protein product is CASSQGVAGETQYF.